The clone carrying this T cell receptor (beta chain) occurred a few times. Its target is unknown. Addition of a universal primer site occurred through template switching, and cDNA carried unique molecular identifiers. MiXCR, applied by TCRdb to the 5' RACE reads, yields one record per CDR3 protein. The table records more than 1.5 million distinct CDR3 sequences, about 32% of them present only once. The data belong to a study of identical twins. Study-level findings and limits: Beta out-of-frame sequences showed weaker excess twin sharing. Alpha sequences out of frame and shared by twins had excess low generation probability. Insertions were fewer in abundant cord blood beta clonotypes, whereas memory repertoires showed none of this pattern.

The CDR3 consists of 18 residues. Germline CDR1 is LGHDT and CDR2 is YNNKEL (reference sequence). Trimming removed 0 bases from V and 7 bases from J, with 21 bases in between. Sequenced: cord blood. The chain combines TRBV3-1 with TRBJ1-4; D gene uncertain. The TCR originated in a newborn girl in good health. The CDR3 loop reads CASSQDRGGRGPREKLFF. Here the CDR3 DNA reads TGTGCCAGCAGCCAAGACCGGGGTGGTCGAGGGCCGCGTGAAAAACTGTTTTTT.